This T cell receptor (beta chain) was recovered during a study of blood T cell repertoires in COVID-19. Study details: Acute-phase and convalescent COVID-19 samples originated in the United States, Italy and Spain.

Produced via immunoSEQ multiplex PCR; TCRdb's table is partial and in-frame only. The data show about 100,000 clones, approximately 87% seen once. With 8 bases removed from V and 2 bases from J, the gap between germline ends came to 17 bases. The CDR3 is 15 amino acids. Germline CDR1 SGHTA, CDR2 FQGNSA. The sample was peripheral blood. The chain combines TRBV7-2 with TRBJ2-3, with D tentatively TRBD2 (7 bases). The TCR was taken from a human donor in a cohort sampled during active COVID-19. The CDR3 bases are TGTGCCAGCGGCCTTGGGGGGGCTTACACAGATACGCAGTATTTT. Protein: CASGLGGAYTDTQYF.